A selection of T cell receptor beta chains follows, all from one sample in a study of T cells after yellow fever vaccination. MiXCR was run by TCRdb on the 5' RACE reads, yielding one entry per CDR3 protein. The table includes tens of thousands of distinct CDR3 sequences, roughly 8% detected once. The starting material was CD8+ T cells sorted from PBMCs, obtained on the day of the yellow fever booster vaccination. Receptor source: a man aged 25 to 40 who received the YFV17D yellow fever vaccine. Each CDR3 is given without its conserved first and last residue. D genes are given only for firm matches. A row's size may be missing; if present it is once, few, many or a size class.

few TRBJ2-2 TRBD2 TRBV2 ASSEFWASGSHTGELF
few TRBJ2-1 NA TRBV27 ASSLRGGNEQF
few TRBJ2-1 NA TRBV6-2/TRBV6-3 ASQETNGYNEQF
NA TRBJ2-2 NA TRBV10-3 AIQGSMGDTGELF
many TRBJ2-3 NA TRBV5-1 ASSLSQGWEDTQY
many TRBJ2-3 TRBD2 TRBV20-1 SARIRTSEDTQY
large TRBJ2-2 NA TRBV10-1 ASQAGGVTGELF
few TRBJ2-7 NA TRBV4-2 ASSQGVGPANEQY
NA TRBJ1-1 NA TRBV29-1 SVEGGANTEAF
NA TRBJ1-5 NA TRBV27 ASAVGLNNQPQH
few TRBJ2-7 TRBD1 TRBV11-1 ASSEKPGQGIYEQY
many TRBJ1-1 NA TRBV20-1 SAVGPRHTEAF
NA TRBJ1-5 NA TRBV19 ASSILDYSNQPQH
NA TRBJ2-5 TRBD2 TRBV19 ASTRTSSIETQY
many TRBJ2-7 NA TRBV2 ASGVPGVEQY
NA TRBJ2-3 NA TRBV7-8 ASSLASGAASTDTQY
NA TRBJ2-7 TRBD2 TRBV27 ASGRVYEQY
many TRBJ2-1 NA TRBV24-1 ATSDGTYNEQF
NA TRBJ2-5 TRBD1 TRBV27 ASSLGDRGRETQY
few TRBJ2-7 NA TRBV19 ASSGPYEQY
NA TRBJ2-3 NA TRBV5-1 ASSLAGHLTDTQY
many TRBJ2-7 TRBD1 TRBV7-2 ASSLAGTGGSYEQY
NA TRBJ1-1 NA TRBV6-5 ASSYSNSGNTEAF
few TRBJ1-2 NA TRBV6-2/TRBV6-3 ASSSAKYYGYT
many TRBJ2-1 TRBD2 TRBV11-2 ASLRSGSDEQF
NA TRBJ2-2 NA TRBV27 ASSFGGPAGELF
NA TRBJ2-3 NA TRBV25-1 ASSEYFETPGDTQY
NA TRBJ2-7 TRBD2 TRBV4-1 ASSQDRAGTTTYEQY
few TRBJ2-7 TRBD2 TRBV10-3 AIRTSGEDYEQY
NA TRBJ2-1 TRBD2 TRBV15 ATSRVNSGKNEQF
many TRBJ2-1 NA TRBV19 ASSTSGNEQF
few TRBJ2-1 TRBD2 TRBV5-1 ASSFLAGGLAGNEQF
few TRBJ2-7 NA TRBV12-3/TRBV12-4 ASSLQGISYEQY
few TRBJ2-2 TRBD1 TRBV6-1 ASNRGGTGELF
NA TRBJ2-5 NA TRBV5-1 ASSIQPLGPGVETQY
NA TRBJ2-1 TRBD2 TRBV27 ASSLLAGNRNNEQF
NA TRBJ2-7 NA TRBV6-1 ASSPGLLGYEQY
NA TRBJ2-7 TRBD1 TRBV7-9 ASSHPTGAESYEQY
NA TRBJ2-3 NA TRBV7-2 ASRNGGTDTQY
many TRBJ2-3 NA TRBV6-5 ASTSGPTDTQY
many TRBJ2-6 NA TRBV7-6 ASSPLGAGANVLT
few TRBJ2-4 TRBD2 TRBV6-1 ASSEVGTSGGWKNIQY
NA TRBJ1-5 TRBD1 TRBV5-6 ASSQGQANQPQH
few TRBJ2-2 TRBD2 TRBV19 ASSIPGTSPVELF
NA TRBJ2-1 TRBD2 TRBV27 ASSLPGLAGNNEQF
once TRBJ2-2 TRBD1 TRBV28 ASSLWAGTGGGTGELF
NA TRBJ2-2 NA TRBV14 ASSQDLDGGPNTGELF
NA TRBJ1-5 NA TRBV20-1 SVTGTNSNQPQH
few TRBJ1-2 TRBD1 TRBV25-1 ASSDWGTGLGYT
many TRBJ2-7 TRBD2 TRBV10-3 AISEVAGPYEQY
few TRBJ1-2 NA TRBV6-5 ASSYLQDYGYT